One sample yielded the 19 T cell receptor beta chains listed below, sequenced in a study of regulatory T cells in long-lasting Graves disease. Relying on iRepertoire HTBI primers and Arm-PCR of CDR3 regions, the team built TCR beta libraries. TCRdb fed the multiplex PCR reads into MiXCR, producing one record per CDR3 protein. The table lists a few hundred thousand distinct CDR3 sequences, over 15% of them singletons. Described time point: newly diagnosed GD, antithyroid drugs for less than 3 months. The TCR library was prepared using RNA isolated from PBMCs. These same records also appear under a second study, on T cells in Graves' hyperthyroidism and ophthalmopathy.

The material was peripheral blood mononuclear cells (PBMCs), obtained at new diagnosis, from a patient treated with antithyroid drugs. These receptor sequences come from a woman aged 18-29 years with Graves disease.

There are many counts of this clonotype. This chain connects TRBV28 to TRBJ2-7; D is unclear. The V and J ends lost 3 bases and 4 bases respectively, with 4 bases between them. From germline, CDR1 is MDHEN and CDR2 SYDVKM. This CDR3 comprises 11 residues. The CDR3 nucleotides read TGTGCCAGCAGTTTCTGGTACGAGCAGTACTTC. It translates to CASSFWYEQYF.

V usage is TRBV9 and J usage is TRBJ2-7, with a tentative D call TRBD2 (6 bases). From germline, CDR1 is SGDLS and CDR2 YYNGEE. V lost 3 bases and J lost 3, with 16 bases in between. The CDR3 has 15 amino acids. CDR3 in DNA: TGTGCCAGCAGCGCCCAAACGGGAGAGATCTACGAGCAGTACTTC. This gives the protein CASSAQTGEIYEQYF.

This clonotype was observed many times. The J gene is TRBJ2-1, the V gene TRBV20-1; 11 positions match TRBD2. The germline V gene has CDR1 DFQATT and CDR2 SNEGSKA (reference sequence). This CDR3 has 14 amino acids. V lost 3 bases to trimming and J lost 8 bases; unmatched junction nucleotides: 6. In DNA form, the CDR3 reads TGCAGTGCTAGGACTAGCGGGATGGCGGATGAGCAGTTCTTC. This sequence encodes CSARTSGMADEQFF.

There are many counts of this clonotype. V gene TRBV6-1 combines with J gene TRBJ1-5, with TRBD1 matching 9 bases. The ends lost 7 bases at V and 6 bases at J; junction bases unmatched: 10. Per germline, CDR1 MNHNS and CDR2 SASEGT. This CDR3 region has 15 residues. CDR3 in amino acids: CASNRPGQGSQPQHF. The DNA of the CDR3 is TGTGCCAGCAACAGACCGGGACAGGGAAGTCAGCCCCAGCATTTT.

This clonotype was recorded at least ten times. V and J are TRBV12-3 or TRBV12-4 and TRBJ2-7; 9 bases agree with TRBD1. The CDR3 is 14 amino acids. V lost 5 bases to trimming and J lost 3 bases; unmatched junction nucleotides: 5. DNA of the CDR3: TGTGCCAGCAGTCAACAGGGGGCTGACTACGAGCAGTACTTC. Its translation: CASSQQGADYEQYF.

The sample holds many counts of this clonotype. The CDR3 DNA reads TGTGCCAGCAGTTCCAATCGACTAGCGGGGGGGGGCACAGATACGCAGTATTTT. This encodes CASSSNRLAGGGTDTQYF. The chain links TRBV28 to TRBJ2-3; 14 bases line up with TRBD2. Germline V lookup: CDR1 MDHEN, CDR2 SYDVKM. The CDR3 covers 18 residues. V gave up 4 bases and J gave up 1 base; unmatched junction bases: 7.

This clonotype was seen only a few times. This sequence may be a read error, since a much larger clone differs from it by one base. The J gene is TRBJ1-2, the V gene TRBV20-1; weak D call: TRBD1 (5 bases). Trimming removed 0 bases from V and 4 bases from J, with 12 bases in between. The CDR3 extends over 14 amino acids. The germline gives CDR1 DFQATT, CDR2 SNEGSKA (reference sequence). CDR3 bases: TGCAGTGCTAGAGAGTCGGGGGGGACCTATGGCTACACCTTC. The encoded protein is CSARESGGTYGYTF.

The CDR3 DNA reads TGTGCCAGCAGTGAAGGTCTCGGGGGCCTAGTCTTCTCACCCCTCCACTTT. This codes for CASSEGLGGLVFSPLHF. The J gene is TRBJ1-6, the V gene TRBV2; the D gene is possibly TRBD1 (6 bases). CDR1 is SNHLY and CDR2 is FYNNEI in the germline V gene. The CDR3 runs 17 residues. V was pared by 1 base and J by 10 bases, with 20 bases between.

The rearrangement links TRBV2 to TRBJ2-5; D might be TRBD2 (6 bases). The germline gives CDR1 SNHLY, CDR2 FYNNEI. V shed 6 bases and J shed 5 bases, with 16 bases lying between them. CDR3 length equals 14 residues. CDR3 protein: CASSLRAGWETQYF. For the CDR3, the DNA is TGTGCCAGCAGCCTTCGGGCGGGATGGGAGACCCAGTACTTC.

V usage is TRBV7-2 and J usage is TRBJ2-5; TRBD2 matches at 7 bases. The CDR3 sequence is 17 residues long. Germline V CDR1 and CDR2: SGHTA, FQGNSA. V shed 4 bases and J 5 bases; nucleotides not matched to a gene: 16. CDR3 region: CASSWGGGDYDIETQYF. The DNA for the CDR3 is TGTGCCAGCAGCTGGGGGGGGGGGGACTACGACATTGAGACCCAGTACTTC. Variable domain in full (rest from reference TRBV7-2 and TRBJ2-5): GAGVSQSPSNKVTEKGKDVELRCDPISGHTALYWYRQSLGQGLEFLIYFQGNSAPDKSGLPSDRFSAERTGGSVSTLTIQRTQQEDSAVYLCASSWGGGDYDIETQYFGPGTRLLVL.

V usage is TRBV24-1 and J usage is TRBJ1-2; a possible D gene is TRBD1 (6 bases). V was cut by 3 bases and J by 8 bases, with 12 bases left in between. This CDR3 has 13 amino acids. Germline V gene sequence: CDR1 KGHDR, CDR2 SFDVKD. In DNA, the CDR3 is TGTGCCACCAGTGATCAACAGGGTTTCGGCTACACCTTC. Translation gives CATSDQQGFGYTF.

This clonotype was seen ten or more times. This sequence joins TRBV12-3 or TRBV12-4 and TRBJ2-7, with D perhaps TRBD1 or TRBD2 (5 bases each). The CDR3 has 14 amino acids. Trimming took 2 bases from V and 5 from J, leaving 13 bases between them. The DNA of the CDR3 is TGTGCCAGCAGTTTAAGGTGGGGGAACCACGAGCAGTACTTC. Protein: CASSLRWGNHEQYF.

The chain employs TRBV4-3 and TRBJ2-7, with D hard to call. This CDR3 is built from 13 residues. Per germline, CDR1 LGHNA and CDR2 YSLEER. V was shortened by 1 base and J by 0 bases, with 4 bases between the two germline ends. As DNA, the CDR3 is TGCGCCAGCAGCCAAGGGAACTCCTACGAGCAGTACTTC. It codes for CASSQGNSYEQYF.

This clonotype appeared a few times. A single base is all that separates this from a far larger clone, so a read error is likely. The chain carries TRBV6-9 and TRBJ2-3, with 8 bases identical to TRBD2. The assigned J gene may be wrong: the sequence end matches TRBJ2-1 better. The CDR3 spans 15 residues. Germline CDR1 and CDR2: MNHGY and SVAAGI. The CDR3 DNA reads as TGCGCCAGCAGTGAGTCGGGAGGGGAATTGGATAAGCAGTTCTTC. Translated: CASSESGGELDKQFF.

This clonotype was seen a handful of times. The rearrangement uses TRBV9 and TRBJ1-5, with D maybe TRBD1 (5 bases). Germline V gene sequence: CDR1 SGDLS, CDR2 YYNGEE. The V end lost 2 bases, the J end lost 0 bases, and 9 bases lay between the germline ends. This CDR3 has 15 amino acids. The CDR3 region has the DNA TGTGCCAGCAGCGTCGACAGTGCTAGCAATCAGCCCCAGCATTTT. Translation gives CASSVDSASNQPQHF. Complete variable domain (other parts from reference TRBV9 and TRBJ1-5): DSGVTQTPKHLITATGQRVTLRCSPRSGDLSVYWYQQSLDQGLQFLIQYYNGEERAKGNILERFSAQQFPDLHSELNLSSLELGDSALYFCASSVDSASNQPQHFGDGTRLSIL.

The V gene is TRBV15, the J gene TRBJ2-1; D gene unclear. The CDR3 runs 13 residues. The V and J ends lost 3 bases and 2 bases respectively, with 5 bases between them. Germline CDR1 reads LNHNV; CDR2 reads YYDKDF (reference sequence). The DNA of the CDR3 is TGTGCCACCAGCAGTCACACCTACAATGAGCAGTTCTTC. It translates to CATSSHTYNEQFF. Full variable domain (remainder filled in from reference TRBV15 and TRBJ2-1): DAMVIQNPRYQVTQFGKPVTLSCSQTLNHNVMYWYQQKSSQAPKLLFHYYDKDFNNEADTPDNFQSRRPNTSFCFLDIRSPGLGDTAMYLCATSSHTYNEQFFGPGTRLTVL.

This clonotype was observed a few times. This chain connects TRBV28 to TRBJ2-7; the D is unclear. The V end lost 3 bases, the J end lost 0 bases, and 9 bases lay between the germline ends. CDR1 is MDHEN and CDR2 is SYDVKM in the germline V gene. The CDR3 consists of 14 residues. The CDR3 DNA follows: TGTGCCAGCAGTTTTACATATAGCTCCTACGAGCAGTACTTC. It translates to CASSFTYSSYEQYF.

The chain combines TRBV29-1 with TRBJ2-2, with 8 nucleotides matching TRBD1. CDR1 is SQVTM, CDR2 ANQGSEA, per germline. The V and J ends lost 5 bases and 8 bases, in that order; junction bases with no gene match: 10. There are 14 residues in the CDR3. The CDR3, as DNA: TGCAGCGTTTATTTGCAGGGGGCGGGTGGGGAGCTGTTTTTT. Residues: CSVYLQGAGGELFF.

For this clonotype: A read error may account for a junction end that differs from germline. The chain carries TRBV5-4 and TRBJ2-1; TRBD2 is a possible D gene (5 bases). Germline CDR1 SGHNT, CDR2 YYREEE (reference sequence). This CDR3 contains 15 residues. As DNA, the CDR3 is TGTGCCGGCAGCTTGGATCAGCGGAGTTACAATGAGCAGTTCTTC. Translating gives CAGSLDQRSYNEQFF.